This T cell receptor beta chain originates from a study of cytomegalovirus exposure and HLA in healthy donors. Overall study results and limits: Earlier analysis found most TCR beta V segments productive about 87% or about 30% of the time. Follow-up analysis later connected one missense variant in DCLRE1C with trimming of TCR beta V- and J-genes. When presence/absence was analysed, sequencing depth was taken to be roughly uniform across donors. Specificity for CMV antigens was confirmed in vitro for three of the CMV-associated chains.

Worth noting for this clone: What it recognizes is unknown.

The germline gives CDR1 SGHAT, CDR2 FQNNGV. The CDR3 covers 15 residues. V dropped 1 base and J dropped 6 bases, with 13 bases sitting between them. This PCR relied on a set of 60 Vbeta primers and 13 Jbeta primers. The table came from immunoSEQ multiplex PCR; TCRdb's copy has only in-frame clones and leaves some out. This table lists under 150,000 clones. The V gene is TRBV11-2, the J gene TRBJ2-1, with TRBD1 as a possible D gene (6 bases). The clonotype originates from a woman aged 55 to 70 in good health and CMV-seronegative. The sample was PBMCs. The CDR3 sequence is CASSLGRGRFNEQFF. DNA for the CDR3: TGTGCCAGCAGCTTAGGCAGGGGTCGTTTCAATGAGCAGTTCTTC.